This T cell receptor (beta chain) comes out of a study of blood T cell repertoires in COVID-19. Study at large: T cells, B-cell-depleted T cells, or PBMCs supplied cDNA or gDNA.

Source study methods: Amplified reference gene primers provided the basis for estimating nucleated cell counts. Sequencing was performed with immunoSEQ multiplex PCR; in TCRdb, only in-frame clones are kept and a portion is missing. The V and J calls and clone size were taken over from that table, and D and trimming were inferred from the DNA. The repertoire consists of some 66,000 clones, with about 86% occurring once and the leading ten covering approximately 6.6%. Sequences were obtained from peripheral blood. This sequence originates from a man in his forties or fifties with active COVID-19.

This CDR3 is CASSQGTGPNTDTQYF. The CDR3 DNA reads as TGTGCCAGCAGCCAAGGAACAGGGCCTAACACAGATACGCAGTATTTT. The genes are TRBV3-1 (or the pseudogene TRBV3-2) and TRBJ2-3; D possibly corresponds to TRBD1 (6 bases). This CDR3 region has 16 residues. Germline lookup yields CDR1 LGHDT and CDR2 YNNKEL (reference sequence). V shed 1 base and J shed 2 bases, with 13 bases lying between them.